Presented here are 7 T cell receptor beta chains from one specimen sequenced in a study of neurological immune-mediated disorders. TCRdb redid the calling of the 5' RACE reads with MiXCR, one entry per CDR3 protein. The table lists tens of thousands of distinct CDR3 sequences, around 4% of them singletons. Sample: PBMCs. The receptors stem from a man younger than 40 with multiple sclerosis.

CDR3 protein: CSARFRTDTQYF. CDR3 in DNA: TGCAGTGCTAGGTTTAGGACAGATACGCAGTATTTT. The V and J genes are TRBV20-1 and TRBJ2-3; D gene unclear. Germline V lookup: CDR1 DFQATT, CDR2 SNEGSKA (reference sequence). The CDR3 has 12 residues. V lost 3 bases and J 3 bases, leaving 7 bases between the germline ends.

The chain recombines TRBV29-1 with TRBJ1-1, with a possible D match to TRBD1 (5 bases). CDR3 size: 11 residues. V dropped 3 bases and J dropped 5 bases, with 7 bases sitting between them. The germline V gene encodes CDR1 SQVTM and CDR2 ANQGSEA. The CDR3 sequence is CSVDEGTEAFF. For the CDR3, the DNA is TGCAGCGTTGACGAGGGGACTGAAGCTTTCTTT.

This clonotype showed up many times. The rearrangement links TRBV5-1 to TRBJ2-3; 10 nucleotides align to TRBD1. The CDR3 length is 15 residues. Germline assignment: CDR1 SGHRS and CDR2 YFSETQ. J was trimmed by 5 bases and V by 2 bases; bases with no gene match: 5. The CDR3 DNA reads TGCGCCAGCAGCTTCGACAGGGGGCTTGGAGATACGCAGTATTTT. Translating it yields CASSFDRGLGDTQYF.

In nucleotides, the CDR3 is TGTGCCAGTAAGGACAGGGGAGGGAATGAGCAGTTCTTC. It is translated as CASKDRGGNEQFF. The V call is TRBV19, the J call TRBJ2-1; 9 nucleotides line up with TRBD1. Germline CDR1 reads LNHDA; CDR2 reads SQIVND (reference sequence). This CDR3 comprises 13 residues. With 7 bases clipped from V and 7 bases from J, the junction kept 5 bases outside the gene matches. Looking up the rest from reference TRBV19 and TRBJ2-1 gives the full variable domain: DGGITQSPKYLFRKEGQNVTLSCEQNLNHDAMYWYRQDPGQGLRLIYYSQIVNDFQKGDIAEGYSVSREKKESFPLTVTSAQKNPTAFYLCASKDRGGNEQFFGPGTRLTVL.

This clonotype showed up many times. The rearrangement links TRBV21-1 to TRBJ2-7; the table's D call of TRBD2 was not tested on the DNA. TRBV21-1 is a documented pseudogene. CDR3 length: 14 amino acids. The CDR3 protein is CASSSEGRPYEQYF. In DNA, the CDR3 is TGTGCCAGCAGCAGTGAGGGACGGCCTTACGAGCAGTACTTC.

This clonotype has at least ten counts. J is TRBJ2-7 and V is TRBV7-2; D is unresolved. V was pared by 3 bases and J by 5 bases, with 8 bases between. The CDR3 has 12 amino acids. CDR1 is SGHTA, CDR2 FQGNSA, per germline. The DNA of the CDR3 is TGTGCCAGCAGCTTCTATAGTGACGAGCAGTACTTC. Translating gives CASSFYSDEQYF.

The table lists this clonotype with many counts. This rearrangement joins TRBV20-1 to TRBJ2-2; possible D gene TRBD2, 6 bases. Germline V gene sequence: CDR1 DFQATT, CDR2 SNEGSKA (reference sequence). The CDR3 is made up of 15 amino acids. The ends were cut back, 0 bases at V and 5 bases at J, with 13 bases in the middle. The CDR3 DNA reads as TGCAGTGCTAGAGATACGGGAGTTGGAACCGGGGAGCTGTTTTTT. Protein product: CSARDTGVGTGELFF.